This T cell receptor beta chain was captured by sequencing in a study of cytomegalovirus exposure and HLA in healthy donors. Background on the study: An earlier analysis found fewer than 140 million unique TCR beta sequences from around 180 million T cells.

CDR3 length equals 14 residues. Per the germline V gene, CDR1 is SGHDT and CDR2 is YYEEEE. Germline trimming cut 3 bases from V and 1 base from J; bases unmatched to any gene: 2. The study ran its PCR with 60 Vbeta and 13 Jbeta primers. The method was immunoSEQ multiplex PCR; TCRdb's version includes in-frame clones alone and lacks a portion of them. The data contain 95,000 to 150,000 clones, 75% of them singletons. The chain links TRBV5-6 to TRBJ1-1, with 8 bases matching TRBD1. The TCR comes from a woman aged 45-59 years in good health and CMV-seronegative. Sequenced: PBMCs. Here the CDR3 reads CASSSGTGNTEAFF. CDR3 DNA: TGTGCCAGCAGCTCAGGGACAGGGAACACTGAAGCTTTCTTT.